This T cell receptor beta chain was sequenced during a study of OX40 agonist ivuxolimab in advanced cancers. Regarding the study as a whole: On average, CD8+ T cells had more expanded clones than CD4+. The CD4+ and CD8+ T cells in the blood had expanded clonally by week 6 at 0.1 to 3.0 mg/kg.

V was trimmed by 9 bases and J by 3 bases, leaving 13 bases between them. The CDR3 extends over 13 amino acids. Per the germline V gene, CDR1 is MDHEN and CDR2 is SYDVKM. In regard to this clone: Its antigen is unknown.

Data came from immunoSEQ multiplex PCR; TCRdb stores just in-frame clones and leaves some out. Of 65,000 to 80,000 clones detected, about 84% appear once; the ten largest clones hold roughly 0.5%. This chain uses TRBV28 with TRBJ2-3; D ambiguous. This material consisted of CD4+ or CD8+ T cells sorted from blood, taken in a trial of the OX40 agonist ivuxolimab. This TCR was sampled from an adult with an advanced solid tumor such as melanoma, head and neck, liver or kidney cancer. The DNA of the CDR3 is TGTGCCAGTAACATAATTTCAACAGATACGCAGTATTTT. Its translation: CASNIISTDTQYF.